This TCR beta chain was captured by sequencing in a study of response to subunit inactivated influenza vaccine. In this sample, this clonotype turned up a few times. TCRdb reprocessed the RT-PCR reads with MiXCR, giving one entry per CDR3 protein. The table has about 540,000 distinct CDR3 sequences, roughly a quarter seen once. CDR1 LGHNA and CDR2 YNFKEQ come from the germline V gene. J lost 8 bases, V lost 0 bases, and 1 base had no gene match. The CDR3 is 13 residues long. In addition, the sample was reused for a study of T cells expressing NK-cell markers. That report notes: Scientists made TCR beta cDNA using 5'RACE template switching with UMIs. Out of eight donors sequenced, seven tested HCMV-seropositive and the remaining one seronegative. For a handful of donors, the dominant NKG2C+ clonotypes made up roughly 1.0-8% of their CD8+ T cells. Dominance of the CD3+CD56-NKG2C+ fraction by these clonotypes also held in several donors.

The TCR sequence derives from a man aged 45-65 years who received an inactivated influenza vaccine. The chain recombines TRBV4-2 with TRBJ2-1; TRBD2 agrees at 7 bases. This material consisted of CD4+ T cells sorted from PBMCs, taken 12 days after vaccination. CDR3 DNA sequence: TGTGCCAGCAGCCAAGATCGGGGGGATGAGCAGTTCTTC. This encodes CASSQDRGDEQFF.